This is a list of T cell receptor beta chains from one sample in a study of T cells in Graves' hyperthyroidism and ophthalmopathy. Each CDR3 protein is one row after TCRdb ran MiXCR on the multiplex PCR reads. The sample lists roughly 800,000 distinct CDR3 sequences, about two fifths occurring once. Sequencing used blood. These receptors were taken from a young man with Graves' hyperthyroidism. Each CDR3 is given with its conserved first and last residue. The D gene is left open where the match is weak. Size is omitted from some rows. Given values are once, few, many or a class for expanded clones.

- - TRBJ1-1 TRBV6-1 CARSGYGGNTEAFF TGTGCCAGAAGTGGATACGGGGGGAACACTGAAGCTTTCTTT
- TRBD2 TRBJ2-7 TRBV9 CASSLRAGVDEQYF TGTGCCAGCAGCTTAAGAGCGGGAGTCGACGAGCAGTACTTC
many - TRBJ2-7 TRBV20-1 CSAKGLTYEQYF TGCAGTGCTAAAGGCCTGACCTACGAGCAGTACTTC
- TRBD2 TRBJ2-5 TRBV29-1 CSVEETSGRAQYF TGCAGCGTTGAAGAAACTAGCGGGAGGGCCCAGTACTTC
- - TRBJ1-6 TRBV24-1 CATSYGDDSPLHF TGTGCCACCAGTTACGGGGATGATTCACCCCTCCACTTT
few TRBD1 TRBJ1-2 TRBV4-2 CASSQGPRGQGTGYTF TGTGCCAGCAGCCAAGGGCCCCGGGGACAGGGGACTGGCTACACCTTC
many - TRBJ1-3 TRBV7-9 CASSLGQSLGNTIYF TGTGCCAGCAGCTTAGGGCAGAGCCTTGGAAACACCATATATTTT
many - TRBJ2-2 TRBV20-1 CSAGPGTGELFF TGCAGTGCTGGCCCAGGTACCGGGGAGCTGTTTTTT
- - TRBJ2-7 TRBV5-1 CASSFPGLEGGYEQYF TGCGCCAGCAGCTTCCCTGGACTCGAGGGTGGGTACGAGCAGTACTTC
once - TRBJ2-5 TRBV24-1 CATSAEGRYQETQYF TGTGCCACCAGTGCGGAGGGCCGGTACCAAGAGACCCAGTACTTC
many TRBD1 TRBJ1-1 TRBV10-3 CAISDRQGVSTEAFF TGTGCCATCAGTGATCGACAGGGGGTGTCTACTGAAGCTTTCTTT
few - TRBJ1-6 TRBV5-1 CASSLEIVEGSPLHF TGCGCCAGCAGCTTGGAAATAGTCGAAGGTTCACCCCTCCACTTT
many TRBD1 TRBJ1-3 TRBV29-1 CSALGQDGNTIYF TGCAGCGCCCTGGGACAGGACGGAAACACCATATATTTT
many TRBD1 TRBJ1-2 TRBV25-1 CASSEIGTGGDGYTF TGTGCCAGCAGTGAAATTGGAACAGGGGGTGATGGCTACACCTTC
- TRBD1 TRBJ2-7 TRBV19 CASSIRTGLDEQYF TGTGCCAGTAGTATCAGGACAGGGTTGGACGAGCAGTACTTC
- - TRBJ2-6 TRBV9 CASSGQASSGANVLTF TGTGCCAGCAGCGGACAGGCCAGCTCTGGGGCCAACGTCCTGACTTTC
- - TRBJ2-7 TRBV11-3 CASSLAFQGSYEQYF TGTGCCAGCAGCTTAGCCTTTCAGGGAAGCTACGAGCAGTACTTC
few - TRBJ1-1 TRBV6-5 CASRRDGNTEAFF TGTGCCAGCAGACGGGATGGGAACACTGAAGCTTTCTTT
- - TRBJ2-2 TRBV7-8 CASSHLTGTNTGELFF TGCGCCAGCAGCCACCTTACTGGAACGAACACCGGGGAGCTGTTTTTT
- - TRBJ1-1 TRBV5-1 CASSLWGADPNTEAFF TGCGCCAGCAGCTTGTGGGGAGCGGACCCGAACACTGAAGCTTTCTTT
- - TRBJ1-5 TRBV9 CASSVDGAKQPRHF TGTGCCAGCAGCGTAGATGGGGCTAAGCAGCCCCGGCATTTT
many TRBD1 TRBJ1-6 TRBV20-1 CSAPTGDLSPLHF TGCAGTGCACCGACAGGGGATCTTTCACCCCTCCACTTT
- TRBD1 TRBJ1-5 TRBV7-9 CASSRRGTGGAQPQHF TGTGCCAGCAGCCGCAGGGGGACAGGGGGTGCACAGCCCCAGCATTTT
few - TRBJ1-2 TRBV14 CASSQASSYGYTF TGTGCCAGCAGCCAGGCCAGCTCCTATGGCTACACCTTC
- TRBD1 TRBJ1-1 TRBV10-3 CAISSDRAGTDTEAFF TGTGCCATCAGCTCCGACAGGGCTGGGACAGACACTGAAGCTTTCTTT
- - TRBJ2-7 TRBV7-6 CASSLDLAPPHEQYF TGTGCCAGCAGCTTAGATTTGGCGCCGCCCCACGAGCAGTACTTC
many - TRBJ1-1 TRBV7-6 CASSLRQSTEAFF TGTGCCAGCAGCCTCAGACAGAGCACTGAAGCTTTCTTT
few - TRBJ1-6 TRBV20-1 CSARQGSSPLHF TGCAGTGCTAGGCAGGGCAGCTCACCCCTCCACTTT
few TRBD1 TRBJ1-5 TRBV15 CATSGPGQGNQPQHF TGTGCCACCAGCGGGCCGGGACAGGGCAATCAGCCCCAGCATTTT
few TRBD1 TRBJ2-7 TRBV2 CATAGTGGTYEQYF TGTGCCACCGCCGGGACAGGGGGCACCTACGAGCAGTACTTC
- - TRBJ1-5 TRBV9 CASSASDSILYSNQPQHF TGTGCCAGCAGCGCCTCGGACTCGATCTTATATAGCAATCAGCCCCAGCATTTT
- - TRBJ2-5 TRBV9 CASSVPGEVAGQETQYF TGTGCCAGCAGCGTACCAGGGGAGGTGGCGGGACAAGAGACCCAGTACTTC
few - TRBJ2-7 TRBV20-1 CSASRTAGAVGHEQYF TGCAGTGCTAGTCGGACTGCAGGGGCCGTGGGCCACGAGCAGTACTTC
many - TRBJ1-5 TRBV20-1 CSARRGPSNQPQHF TGCAGTGCTCGCAGGGGACCTAGCAATCAGCCCCAGCATTTT
few - TRBJ1-1 TRBV19 CASSTWGGSTTEAFF TGTGCCAGTAGCACGTGGGGAGGGTCGACCACTGAAGCTTTCTTT
many - TRBJ1-2 TRBV6-5 CASIRRSYGYTF TGTGCCAGCATTCGGAGGTCCTATGGCTACACCTTC
- - TRBJ1-6 TRBV3-1 CASSQELGANSPLHF TGTGCCAGCAGCCAAGAGCTGGGGGCGAATTCACCCCTCCACTTT
many - TRBJ1-6 TRBV5-5 CASFGGFDNSPLHF TGTGCCAGCTTTGGTGGGTTCGATAATTCACCCCTCCACTTT
- - TRBJ2-7 TRBV7-2 CASSQNDRLYEQYF TGCGCCAGCAGCCAAAACGACCGGCTCTACGAGCAGTACTTC
many TRBD2 TRBJ2-5 TRBV7-6 CASSSAASGSGETQYF TGTGCCAGCAGTTCCGCTGCTAGCGGGAGCGGTGAGACCCAGTACTTC
many - TRBJ1-5 TRBV25-1 CASSDTGSGNQPQHF TGTGCCAGCAGTGATACGGGTTCTGGCAATCAGCCCCAGCATTTT
- - TRBJ1-5 TRBV4-1 CASSQGGAGNQPQHF TGCGCCAGCAGCCAAGGGGGGGCCGGCAATCAGCCCCAGCATTTT
- - TRBJ1-1 TRBV9 CASSQQSYMNTEAFF TGTGCCAGCAGCCAACAGAGTTACATGAACACTGAAGCTTTCTTT
many - TRBJ2-5 TRBV12-3/TRBV12-4 CASSSVRETQYF TGTGCCAGCAGTTCTGTCCGGGAGACCCAGTACTTC
- TRBD2 TRBJ2-7 TRBV10-3 CAISESPSGGRAEEQYF TGTGCCATCAGTGAGTCCCCGTCGGGCGGGAGGGCCGAAGAGCAGTACTTC
few TRBD2 TRBJ2-5 TRBV9 CASSVGGRHQETQYF TGTGCCAGCAGCGTGGGCGGGAGGCACCAAGAGACCCAGTACTTC
few - TRBJ1-5 TRBV19 CASSILLRVYGNQPQHF TGTGCCAGTAGCATCCTTCTCAGGGTGTACGGGAATCAGCCCCAGCATTTT
- - TRBJ1-2 TRBV29-1 CSVDDGVDQGYTF TGCAGCGTTGATGACGGGGTCGACCAGGGCTACACCTTC
many - TRBJ1-1 TRBV29-1 CSVDQGGRAFF TGCAGCGTGGACCAGGGCGGGCGGGCCTTCTTT
- TRBD1 TRBJ1-4 TRBV12-3/TRBV12-4 CASSGLGTGNEKLFF TGTGCCAGCAGTGGCTTGGGGACAGGGAATGAAAAACTGTTTTTT
few TRBD2 TRBJ2-7 TRBV7-3 CASSLVAGAGQYF TGTGCCAGCAGCTTGGTGGCGGGAGCAGGGCAGTACTTC
- TRBD2 TRBJ2-7 TRBV2 CASSPGTSGPTSYEQYF TGTGCCAGCAGCCCTGGGACTAGCGGGCCGACCTCCTACGAGCAGTACTTC
- - TRBJ2-2 TRBV29-1 CSLRSLGELFF TGCAGCTTAAGATCGCTCGGGGAGCTGTTTTTT
many TRBD1 TRBJ2-7 TRBV11-2 CASSLLFGQGTYEQYF TGTGCCAGCAGCTTATTGTTCGGACAGGGGACCTACGAGCAGTACTTC
- TRBD2 TRBJ2-7 TRBV7-9 CASTEGGGASYEQYF TGTGCCAGCACCGAAGGCGGGGGGGCAAGCTACGAGCAGTACTTC
few - TRBJ2-7 TRBV7-8 CASSPRRGPFIYEQYF TGTGCCAGCAGTCCCCGTAGAGGGCCCTTTATCTACGAGCAGTACTTC
- TRBD2 TRBJ2-2 TRBV2 CASRVLAGGQDGELFF TGTGCCAGCAGAGTACTAGCGGGGGGGCAAGACGGGGAGCTGTTTTTT
- TRBD1 TRBJ2-2 TRBV4-1 CASSQVGQGANTGELFF TGTGCCAGCAGCCAAGTTGGGCAGGGGGCAAACACCGGGGAGCTGTTTTTT
- - TRBJ2-5 TRBV7-2 CASSNRGAGETQYF TGTGCCAGCAGCAACCGGGGTGCGGGGGAGACCCAGTACTTC